The rows below give T cell receptor beta chains drawn from one sample of a study of early T cells in non-severe SARS-CoV-2 infection. MiXCR, run by TCRdb on the 5' RACE reads, gives a single entry per CDR3 protein. The table has 60,000 to 75,000 distinct CDR3 sequences, roughly 12% seen once. Sequencing was performed on whole blood. These receptors were obtained from an adult who was a healthcare worker with PCR-confirmed SARS-CoV-2 infection or an uninfected control (not recorded which). Both conserved end residues are part of each CDR3. Fields, in order: clone size, V gene, CDR3 length, D gene, J gene, CDR3 protein, CDR3 DNA. D genes are given only for firm matches. Size is stated for part of the rows, as once, few or many counts, or as a class when the clone is expanded.

clone size: many; V gene: TRBV19; CDR3 length: 13; D gene: .; J gene: TRBJ2-1; CDR3 protein: CASSMGVLNEQFF; CDR3 DNA: TGTGCCAGTAGTATGGGGGTCCTGAATGAGCAGTTCTTC
clone size: .; V gene: TRBV29-1; CDR3 length: 12; D gene: .; J gene: TRBJ1-5; CDR3 protein: CSVGSGNQPQHF; CDR3 DNA: TGCAGCGTTGGGTCAGGTAATCAGCCCCAGCATTTT
clone size: .; V gene: TRBV10-2; CDR3 length: 15; D gene: .; J gene: TRBJ2-3; CDR3 protein: CASTPLEASTDTQYF; CDR3 DNA: TGCGCCAGCACGCCCCTGGAGGCAAGCACAGATACGCAGTATTTT
clone size: many; V gene: TRBV20-1; CDR3 length: 14; D gene: TRBD1; J gene: TRBJ2-1; CDR3 protein: CSARPTGFGNEQFF; CDR3 DNA: TGCAGTGCTAGACCGACAGGGTTCGGCAATGAGCAGTTCTTC
clone size: many; V gene: TRBV6-1; CDR3 length: 16; D gene: TRBD2; J gene: TRBJ2-7; CDR3 protein: CASSDGEIAGIYEQYF; CDR3 DNA: TGTGCCAGCAGTGACGGTGAGATAGCGGGAATCTACGAGCAGTACTTC
clone size: few; V gene: TRBV20-1; CDR3 length: 15; D gene: TRBD1; J gene: TRBJ1-1; CDR3 protein: CSARRTGTTNTEAFF; CDR3 DNA: TGCAGTGCTAGAAGGACAGGGACGACGAACACTGAAGCTTTCTTT
clone size: many; V gene: TRBV5-1; CDR3 length: 14; D gene: .; J gene: TRBJ2-5; CDR3 protein: CASSSRPREETQYF; CDR3 DNA: TGCGCCAGCAGCTCCCGACCCCGGGAAGAGACCCAGTACTTC
clone size: few; V gene: TRBV2; CDR3 length: 13; D gene: TRBD1; J gene: TRBJ2-1; CDR3 protein: CASSVQGAGEQFF; CDR3 DNA: TGTGCCAGCAGTGTTCAGGGGGCTGGTGAGCAGTTCTTC
clone size: many; V gene: TRBV5-5; CDR3 length: 13; D gene: .; J gene: TRBJ2-1; CDR3 protein: CASSFTDYNEQFF; CDR3 DNA: TGTGCCAGCAGTTTTACAGACTACAATGAGCAGTTCTTC
clone size: many; V gene: TRBV5-5; CDR3 length: 15; D gene: .; J gene: TRBJ2-7; CDR3 protein: CASSFVAGSQSEQYF; CDR3 DNA: TGTGCCAGCAGCTTTGTGGCCGGTTCCCAATCGGAGCAGTACTTC
clone size: many; V gene: TRBV4-1; CDR3 length: 14; D gene: .; J gene: TRBJ2-5; CDR3 protein: CASSRGGGQETQYF; CDR3 DNA: TGCGCCAGCAGCCGCGGAGGGGGGCAAGAGACCCAGTACTTC
clone size: few; V gene: TRBV3-1; CDR3 length: 12; D gene: .; J gene: TRBJ2-7; CDR3 protein: CASSPTAYEQYF; CDR3 DNA: TGTGCCAGCAGCCCCACGGCCTACGAGCAGTACTTC
clone size: few; V gene: TRBV5-1; CDR3 length: 16; D gene: .; J gene: TRBJ2-1; CDR3 protein: CASSLGGTVFYNEQFF; CDR3 DNA: TGCGCCAGCAGCTTGGGGGGGACGGTCTTTTACAATGAGCAGTTCTTC
clone size: few; V gene: TRBV12-3/TRBV12-4; CDR3 length: 18; D gene: TRBD2; J gene: TRBJ2-4; CDR3 protein: CASGPTSGIFSPKNIQYF; CDR3 DNA: TGTGCCAGCGGGCCGACTAGCGGGATTTTTTCCCCCAAAAACATTCAGTACTTC
clone size: many; V gene: TRBV12-3/TRBV12-4; CDR3 length: 14; D gene: .; J gene: TRBJ1-6; CDR3 protein: CATATGPRNSPLHF; CDR3 DNA: TGTGCCACCGCGACAGGCCCTCGGAATTCACCCCTCCACTTT
clone size: few; V gene: TRBV12-3/TRBV12-4; CDR3 length: 13; D gene: TRBD1; J gene: TRBJ2-1; CDR3 protein: CASSLGQVHEQFF; CDR3 DNA: TGTGCCAGCAGTTTGGGACAGGTCCATGAGCAGTTCTTC
clone size: .; V gene: TRBV2; CDR3 length: 16; D gene: TRBD2; J gene: TRBJ2-2; CDR3 protein: CASSYSIAGDTGELFF; CDR3 DNA: TGTGCCAGCAGCTATTCTATAGCGGGGGACACCGGGGAGCTGTTTTTT
clone size: few; V gene: TRBV14; CDR3 length: 13; D gene: .; J gene: TRBJ2-7; CDR3 protein: CASSPWAGDEQYF; CDR3 DNA: TGTGCCAGCAGCCCCTGGGCAGGGGACGAGCAGTACTTC
clone size: few; V gene: TRBV6-5; CDR3 length: 14; D gene: TRBD1; J gene: TRBJ1-6; CDR3 protein: CASSKGQGRAPLHF; CDR3 DNA: TGTGCCAGCAGCAAGGGACAGGGGAGGGCACCCCTCCACTTT
clone size: .; V gene: TRBV29-1; CDR3 length: 10; D gene: .; J gene: TRBJ2-1; CDR3 protein: CSVYQNEQFF; CDR3 DNA: TGCAGCGTTTATCAGAATGAGCAGTTCTTC
clone size: .; V gene: TRBV11-2; CDR3 length: 16; D gene: TRBD1; J gene: TRBJ2-1; CDR3 protein: CASSSIGQGDRNEQFF; CDR3 DNA: TGTGCCAGCAGCTCGATCGGACAGGGGGATAGAAATGAGCAGTTCTTC
clone size: many; V gene: TRBV6-6; CDR3 length: 15; D gene: TRBD1; J gene: TRBJ1-5; CDR3 protein: CASSLDRGSRQPQHF; CDR3 DNA: TGTGCCAGCAGTCTGGACAGGGGTTCGCGGCAGCCCCAGCATTTT
clone size: .; V gene: TRBV5-1; CDR3 length: 14; D gene: TRBD1; J gene: TRBJ2-7; CDR3 protein: CASSPSGQGFEQYF; CDR3 DNA: TGCGCCAGCAGCCCGTCGGGACAGGGCTTCGAGCAGTACTTC
clone size: many; V gene: TRBV7-9; CDR3 length: 13; D gene: .; J gene: TRBJ1-1; CDR3 protein: CASRTGVNTEAFF; CDR3 DNA: TGTGCCAGCAGGACAGGAGTCAACACTGAAGCTTTCTTT
clone size: many; V gene: TRBV6-1; CDR3 length: 16; D gene: .; J gene: TRBJ1-4; CDR3 protein: CASSEGLEQANEKLFF; CDR3 DNA: TGTGCCAGCAGTGAAGGGTTGGAACAGGCTAATGAAAAACTGTTTTTT
clone size: many; V gene: TRBV18; CDR3 length: 15; D gene: .; J gene: TRBJ1-2; CDR3 protein: CASSPRNGANYGYTF; CDR3 DNA: TGTGCCAGCTCACCACGAAATGGGGCAAACTATGGCTACACCTTC
clone size: many; V gene: TRBV2; CDR3 length: 14; D gene: TRBD1; J gene: TRBJ2-2; CDR3 protein: CASRPGGVTGELFF; CDR3 DNA: TGTGCCAGCCGCCCAGGGGGAGTCACCGGGGAGCTGTTTTTT
clone size: .; V gene: TRBV29-1; CDR3 length: 12; D gene: .; J gene: TRBJ1-2; CDR3 protein: CSVERGRYGYTF; CDR3 DNA: TGCAGCGTTGAAAGGGGACGCTATGGCTACACCTTC
clone size: few; V gene: TRBV27; CDR3 length: 16; D gene: TRBD2; J gene: TRBJ2-7; CDR3 protein: CASSLYGTSVTYEQYF; CDR3 DNA: TGTGCCAGCAGTTTATACGGGACTAGCGTCACCTACGAGCAGTACTTC
clone size: few; V gene: TRBV19; CDR3 length: 15; D gene: TRBD2; J gene: TRBJ2-5; CDR3 protein: CASSILAGGLETQYF; CDR3 DNA: TGTGCCAGTAGTATTCTAGCGGGGGGGCTCGAGACCCAGTACTTC
clone size: few; V gene: TRBV6-2/TRBV6-3; CDR3 length: 17; D gene: TRBD1; J gene: TRBJ2-7; CDR3 protein: CASSYSITRDRAYEQYF; CDR3 DNA: TGTGCCAGCAGTTACTCGATAACCCGGGACAGGGCCTACGAGCAGTACTTC
clone size: .; V gene: TRBV7-3; CDR3 length: 16; D gene: .; J gene: TRBJ2-6; CDR3 protein: CASSPGPPSGANVLTF; CDR3 DNA: TGTGCCAGCAGCCCGGGACCACCTTCTGGGGCCAACGTCCTGACTTTC
clone size: many; V gene: TRBV6-6; CDR3 length: 12; D gene: .; J gene: TRBJ2-4; CDR3 protein: CASSPDINIQYF; CDR3 DNA: TGTGCCAGCAGCCCGGACATAAACATTCAGTACTTC
clone size: many; V gene: TRBV14; CDR3 length: 17; D gene: TRBD2; J gene: TRBJ2-2; CDR3 protein: CASSQFLGLTNTGELFF; CDR3 DNA: TGTGCCAGCAGCCAATTCTTGGGACTAACGAACACCGGGGAGCTGTTTTTT
clone size: many; V gene: TRBV7-9; CDR3 length: 15; D gene: TRBD1; J gene: TRBJ2-1; CDR3 protein: CASRRTGGLDNEQFF; CDR3 DNA: TGTGCCAGCCGACGGACAGGGGGATTAGACAATGAGCAGTTCTTC
clone size: many; V gene: TRBV15; CDR3 length: 16; D gene: TRBD2; J gene: TRBJ2-5; CDR3 protein: CATSRERGGAEETQYF; CDR3 DNA: TGTGCCACCAGCAGGGAGCGGGGGGGCGCGGAAGAGACCCAGTACTTC
clone size: .; V gene: TRBV24-1; CDR3 length: 15; D gene: .; J gene: TRBJ2-1; CDR3 protein: CATSGVGSWNNEQFF; CDR3 DNA: TGTGCCACCAGTGGTGTAGGGTCATGGAACAATGAGCAGTTCTTC
clone size: many; V gene: TRBV19; CDR3 length: 13; D gene: TRBD1; J gene: TRBJ2-1; CDR3 protein: CASSRTGGNEQFF; CDR3 DNA: TGTGCCAGTAGTAGGACAGGGGGTAATGAGCAGTTCTTC
clone size: .; V gene: TRBV29-1; CDR3 length: 12; D gene: TRBD1; J gene: TRBJ1-2; CDR3 protein: CSVTQGPYGYTF; CDR3 DNA: TGCAGCGTTACACAGGGGCCCTATGGCTACACCTTC
clone size: few; V gene: TRBV5-1; CDR3 length: 15; D gene: .; J gene: TRBJ2-6; CDR3 protein: CASNKGSSGANVLTF; CDR3 DNA: TGCGCCAGCAACAAGGGGAGCTCTGGGGCCAACGTCCTGACTTTC
clone size: few; V gene: TRBV5-1; CDR3 length: 16; D gene: TRBD2; J gene: TRBJ2-1; CDR3 protein: CASSLLTSGRANEQFF; CDR3 DNA: TGCGCCAGCAGCTTGCTTACTAGCGGGAGGGCCAATGAGCAGTTCTTC
clone size: many; V gene: TRBV3-1; CDR3 length: 12; D gene: .; J gene: TRBJ2-7; CDR3 protein: CASSQDTYEQYF; CDR3 DNA: TGTGCCAGCAGCCAAGACACCTACGAGCAGTACTTC
clone size: few; V gene: TRBV29-1; CDR3 length: 11; D gene: .; J gene: TRBJ1-1; CDR3 protein: CSGLSNTEAFF; CDR3 DNA: TGCAGCGGGCTTTCGAACACTGAAGCTTTCTTT
clone size: few; V gene: TRBV9; CDR3 length: 15; D gene: TRBD1; J gene: TRBJ2-6; CDR3 protein: CASSAGQEPSHVLTF; CDR3 DNA: TGTGCCAGCAGCGCCGGACAGGAGCCTTCCCACGTCCTGACTTTC
clone size: .; V gene: TRBV4-2; CDR3 length: 12; D gene: .; J gene: TRBJ1-1; CDR3 protein: CASSQKNREAFF; CDR3 DNA: TGTGCCAGCAGCCAAAAAAACCGGGAAGCTTTCTTT
clone size: .; V gene: TRBV6-6; CDR3 length: 15; D gene: .; J gene: TRBJ1-4; CDR3 protein: CASRQPSGVWEKLFF; CDR3 DNA: TGTGCCAGCCGTCAACCCTCCGGGGTCTGGGAAAAACTGTTTTTT
clone size: few; V gene: TRBV7-9; CDR3 length: 12; D gene: .; J gene: TRBJ2-1; CDR3 protein: CASSWDYNEQFF; CDR3 DNA: TGTGCCAGTTCGTGGGACTACAATGAGCAGTTCTTC
clone size: .; V gene: TRBV10-1; CDR3 length: 15; D gene: TRBD2; J gene: TRBJ2-3; CDR3 protein: CASSGGLAGADTQYF; CDR3 DNA: TGCGCCAGCAGCGGAGGACTAGCGGGAGCAGATACGCAGTATTTT
clone size: many; V gene: TRBV6-2/TRBV6-3; CDR3 length: 16; D gene: .; J gene: TRBJ2-2; CDR3 protein: CASLGPGPLNTGELFF; CDR3 DNA: TGTGCCAGCCTGGGGCCGGGACCACTGAACACCGGGGAGCTGTTTTTT
clone size: .; V gene: TRBV6-6; CDR3 length: 16; D gene: .; J gene: TRBJ2-3; CDR3 protein: CASSLTSSPGTDTQYF; CDR3 DNA: TGTGCCAGCAGTCTAACTAGCTCCCCTGGCACAGATACGCAGTATTTT
clone size: many; V gene: TRBV20-1; CDR3 length: 17; D gene: TRBD2; J gene: TRBJ2-7; CDR3 protein: CSAPLLAGGWNSYEQYF; CDR3 DNA: TGCAGTGCTCCCCTCCTAGCGGGAGGGTGGAACTCCTACGAGCAGTACTTC
clone size: few; V gene: TRBV11-3; CDR3 length: 14; D gene: .; J gene: TRBJ2-3; CDR3 protein: CASSLTSGQRVVDF; CDR3 DNA: TGTGCCAGCAGCCTGACGTCGGGGCAACGGGTAGTGGACTTT
clone size: .; V gene: TRBV18; CDR3 length: 16; D gene: .; J gene: TRBJ2-4; CDR3 protein: CASSPPSKEDKNIQYF; CDR3 DNA: TGTGCCAGCTCACCACCGTCAAAGGAGGACAAAAACATTCAGTACTTC
clone size: .; V gene: TRBV20-1; CDR3 length: 12; D gene: .; J gene: TRBJ2-5; CDR3 protein: CSFLRGQETQYF; CDR3 DNA: TGCAGTTTCCTCCGGGGCCAAGAGACCCAGTACTTC
clone size: few; V gene: TRBV5-1; CDR3 length: 14; D gene: .; J gene: TRBJ2-7; CDR3 protein: CASSRSLGVYEQYF; CDR3 DNA: TGCGCCAGCAGCAGGAGCCTGGGGGTGTACGAGCAGTACTTC
clone size: many; V gene: TRBV19; CDR3 length: 11; D gene: .; J gene: TRBJ1-2; CDR3 protein: CASSEGWSYTF; CDR3 DNA: TGTGCCAGTAGTGAGGGCTGGAGCTACACCTTC
clone size: many; V gene: TRBV5-1; CDR3 length: 16; D gene: TRBD1; J gene: TRBJ1-3; CDR3 protein: CASSPKPTGFGNTIYF; CDR3 DNA: TGCGCCAGCAGCCCCAAACCGACAGGGTTTGGAAACACCATATATTTT
clone size: .; V gene: TRBV2; CDR3 length: 14; D gene: .; J gene: TRBJ2-1; CDR3 protein: CASSHPGRGSEQFF; CDR3 DNA: TGTGCCAGCAGTCACCCCGGGAGAGGATCTGAGCAGTTCTTC
clone size: many; V gene: TRBV19; CDR3 length: 13; D gene: .; J gene: TRBJ2-3; CDR3 protein: CASSVRTADTQYF; CDR3 DNA: TGTGCCAGTAGTGTGCGGACAGCAGATACGCAGTATTTT